This T cell receptor (beta chain) was recovered during a study of blood T cell repertoires in COVID-19. Original handling: Estimated nucleated cell counts came from reference gene primer amplification. Profiling relied on immunoSEQ multiplex PCR, and the TCRdb table lists in-frame clones only, not all of them. D and trimming come from the DNA, and the V and J calls and clone size come from that table. The profile shows tens of thousands of clones, almost 90% of them singletons. Losses at the gene ends were 10 bases for V and 4 bases for J; bases not matched to a gene: 7. CDR1 is SNHLY, CDR2 FYNNEI, per germline. CDR3 length: 14 residues.

This TCR derives from a woman older than 75 with active or convalescent COVID-19. The chain recombines TRBV2 with TRBJ2-1; 10 nucleotides align to TRBD1. Sequencing was carried out using peripheral blood. The CDR3 DNA reads TGTGCCACCCACCGGGACAGGGGTTACAATGAGCAGTTCTTC. Protein sequence: CATHRDRGYNEQFF. Full variable domain (rest looked up from reference TRBV2 and TRBJ2-1): EPEVTQTPSHQVTQMGQEVILRCVPISNHLYFYWYRQILGQKVEFLVSFYNNEISEKSEIFDDQFSVERPDGSNFTLKIRSTKLEDSAMYFCATHRDRGYNEQFFGPGTRLTVL.